The 13 T cell receptor beta chains below come from one sample, sequenced in a study of cytomegalovirus exposure and HLA in healthy donors. With 60 Vbeta and 13 Jbeta primers, the PCR was carried out. The repertoire was sequenced with immunoSEQ multiplex PCR; TCRdb's copy has only in-frame clones and lacks some. This sample has approximately 130,000 clones; around 82% occur once, and the top ten carry 1% to 1.5%. What was sequenced was PBMCs. All receptors come from a man in his forties or fifties in good health and CMV-seronegative.

The table lists this clone with a few counts. This chain uses TRBV28 with TRBJ2-2, with TRBD2 identical over 12 bases. CDR1 MDHEN and CDR2 SYDVKM come from the germline V gene. V shed 7 bases, J shed 5 bases, and the junction held 5 bases outside the gene matches. The CDR3 loop spans 15 amino acids. In DNA form, the CDR3 reads TGTGCCAGCACCACACTAGCGGGAGGAACCGGGGAGCTGTTTTTT. This gives the protein CASTTLAGGTGELFF.

The CDR3 nucleotides read TGTGCCAGCAGCGGCAAAGATACGCAGTATTTT. It yields the protein CASSGKDTQYF. The chain carries TRBV4-2 and TRBJ2-3; D uncertain. The germline V and J ends were trimmed by 5 bases and 5 bases, with 5 bases remaining between them. The CDR3 is 11 amino acids. Looked up from germline, CDR1 is LGHNA and CDR2 is YNFKEQ.

The chain has TRBV6-5 and TRBJ2-3; D is perhaps TRBD1 (6 bases). Germline CDR1 and CDR2: MNHEY and SVGAGI. The CDR3 is made up of 15 amino acids. V was shortened by 6 bases and J by 2 bases, with 15 bases between the two germline ends. CDR3 coding DNA: TGTGCCAGCAGCCAGGGGACGGGGACCACAGATACGCAGTATTTT. Protein: CASSQGTGTTDTQYF.

In its sample, this clone was seen a few times. The chain joins TRBV27 to TRBJ2-1, with 8 bases that match TRBD2. The V gene's germline CDR1 is MNHEY and CDR2 SMNVEV (reference sequence). Trimming at V came to 6 bases and at J to 10 bases, leaving 8 bases not matched to a gene. The CDR3 covers 13 residues. CDR3 residues: CASRVRGGREQFF. The CDR3 coding sequence is TGTGCCAGCAGGGTTCGGGGGGGACGAGAGCAGTTCTTC.

This clone was seen once. This chain joins TRBV7-2 and TRBJ2-7, with D perhaps matching TRBD2 (5 bases). V was pared by 2 bases and J by 0 bases, with 5 bases between. The germline V gene has CDR1 SGHTA and CDR2 FQGNSA. This CDR3 region has 13 residues. Written as DNA, the CDR3 is TGTGCCAGCAGCTTAACTAGCTCCTACGAGCAGTACTTC. Its translation is CASSLTSSYEQYF.

This rearrangement joins TRBV27 to TRBJ1-2, with no clear D. Germline-derived CDR1 and CDR2 are MNHEY and SMNVEV (reference sequence). Deletions cut 3 bases from V and 0 bases from J, with 14 bases between. CDR3 length: 16 amino acids. In DNA, the CDR3 is TGTGCCAGCAGTTTTCGGGGTAGAACTTCTAACTATGGCTACACCTTC. This codes for CASSFRGRTSNYGYTF.

The chain employs TRBV7-9 and TRBJ2-6; weak D call: TRBD1 (5 bases). The CDR3 has 18 amino acids. The V and J ends lost 5 bases and 0 bases respectively, with 17 bases between them. The V gene's germline CDR1 is SEHNR and CDR2 FQNEAQ (reference sequence). In DNA form, the CDR3 reads TGTGCCAGCAGCCCAGTAGGGGTGCCAAGCTCTGGGGCCAACGTCCTGACTTTC. Its translation is CASSPVGVPSSGANVLTF.

This CDR3 reads CASSLTGTAGNTIYF. CDR3 nucleotides: TGTGCCAGCAGTTTGACCGGGACAGCTGGAAACACCATATATTTT. This chain connects TRBV6-5 to TRBJ1-3; 7 bases align to TRBD1. This CDR3 is built from 15 residues. Germline lookup yields CDR1 MNHEY and CDR2 SVGAGI. With V trimmed by 4 bases and J by 2 bases, 5 bases remained unmatched.

The genes are TRBV7-2 and TRBJ2-3; 10 bases map to TRBD2. The V segment lost 5 bases and the J segment 4 bases; nucleotides outside the gene matches: 9. The CDR3 length is 16 residues. Germline lookup yields CDR1 SGHTA and CDR2 FQGNSA. CDR3 sequence: CASSAGLARGPDTQYF. The DNA of the CDR3 is TGTGCCAGCAGCGCGGGACTAGCGAGAGGGCCAGATACGCAGTATTTT.

The chain combines TRBV11-2 with TRBJ2-1, with TRBD2 matching over 9 bases. The CDR3 runs 13 residues. Germline V gives CDR1 SGHAT, CDR2 FQNNGV. V was clipped by 5 bases and J by 8 bases; unmatched bases: 4. Written as DNA, the CDR3 is TGTGCCAGCAGCGCGGGACTAGCCTATGAGCAGTTCTTC. It encodes CASSAGLAYEQFF.

The genes are TRBV15 and TRBJ2-2; TRBD2 matches 7 bases. The germline V gene has CDR1 LNHNV and CDR2 YYDKDF (reference sequence). The CDR3 is made up of 17 amino acids. The V segment lost 5 bases and the J segment 0 bases; nucleotides outside the gene matches: 9. This chain's CDR3 is CATSSYSGIANTGELFF. The CDR3 DNA follows: TGTGCCACCAGCTCGTACAGCGGGATCGCGAACACCGGGGAGCTGTTTTTT.

This chain links TRBV9 with TRBJ2-1; TRBD2 matches 8 bases. This CDR3 is 13 amino acids long. CDR1 and CDR2 from the germline V gene are SGDLS and YYNGEE. After removal of 4 bases from V and 8 bases from J, the junction contained 5 bases not matched to a gene. The CDR3 bases are TGTGCCAGCAGCCGTCGGGGGGGCGATGAGCAGTTCTTC. Residues: CASSRRGGDEQFF. Complete variable domain (other parts from reference TRBV9 and TRBJ2-1): DSGVTQTPKHLITATGQRVTLRCSPRSGDLSVYWYQQSLDQGLQFLIQYYNGEERAKGNILERFSAQQFPDLHSELNLSSLELGDSALYFCASSRRGGDEQFFGPGTRLTVL.

The chain carries TRBV28 and TRBJ2-7; 9 nucleotides match TRBD1. CDR3 size: 14 residues. Trimming took 4 bases from V and 3 from J; bases not matched to a gene: 4. Germline-derived CDR1 and CDR2 are MDHEN and SYDVKM. CDR3 sequence (DNA): TGTGCCAGCAGTTCCGGGACAGGGAACTACGAGCAGTACTTC. Translation: CASSSGTGNYEQYF.